The present T cell receptor (beta chain) was sequenced within a study of cytomegalovirus exposure and HLA in healthy donors. Study at large: An analysis done earlier identified about 120 million unique TCR beta sequences from approximately 170 million T cells.

A word on this clone: Antigen unknown.

Study observations and caveats: Clonal expansion was found to be greater in HLA-associated TCR beta chains than in equally common others in a later analysis.

Primers: 60 Vbeta forward and 13 Jbeta reverse. Repertoires were generated with immunoSEQ multiplex PCR, while TCRdb's copy carries only in-frame clones and drops some. Among 150,000 to 200,000 clones listed, less than 90% were seen once. The junction had 9 bases not matched to a gene; V was cut back by 6 bases and J by 6 bases. The CDR3 contains 16 residues. The germline CDR1 and CDR2 sequences are SGHTA and FQGNSA. The gene calls are TRBV7-2 and TRBJ2-1; 12 bases match TRBD2. The receptor was isolated from a man between 18 and 29 years old in good health and CMV-seronegative. The sequenced sample was PBMCs. For the CDR3, the DNA is TGTGCCAGCAGTTTACTAGCGGGAGGTGGGGGCAATGAGCAGTTCTTC. Translated: CASSLLAGGGGNEQFF.